This TCR beta chain stems from a study of cytomegalovirus exposure and HLA in healthy donors. Notes on the study in general: According to a later analysis, donors in an Asian-associated ancestry cluster reportedly had fewer N-insertions than the approximately 620-donor mean. TRBV6-2, TRBV6-3 and other indistinguishable V segments were excluded. For most TCR sequences rarity was the rule, although some public TCRs occurred in many donors.

Of note for this clone: Its target is not known.

CDR1 SGHRS and CDR2 YFSETQ come from the germline V gene. The CDR3 covers 15 residues. The J segment lost 3 bases and the V segment lost 4 bases, leaving 6 bases of the junction unmatched. The primer mix had 60 Vbeta and 13 Jbeta primers. Produced via immunoSEQ multiplex PCR; TCRdb's table is partial and in-frame only. The sample records 150,000 to 180,000 clones, around 82% being singletons. The TCR comes from a woman between 45 and 65 years old in good health and CMV-seropositive. The gene calls are TRBV5-1 and TRBJ1-2; 10 bases fit TRBD1. Sequencing was done on a sample of PBMCs. CDR3 DNA sequence: TGCGCCAGCAGCCCGGACAGGGGGAACCACTATGGCTACACCTTC. Amino acid sequence: CASSPDRGNHYGYTF.